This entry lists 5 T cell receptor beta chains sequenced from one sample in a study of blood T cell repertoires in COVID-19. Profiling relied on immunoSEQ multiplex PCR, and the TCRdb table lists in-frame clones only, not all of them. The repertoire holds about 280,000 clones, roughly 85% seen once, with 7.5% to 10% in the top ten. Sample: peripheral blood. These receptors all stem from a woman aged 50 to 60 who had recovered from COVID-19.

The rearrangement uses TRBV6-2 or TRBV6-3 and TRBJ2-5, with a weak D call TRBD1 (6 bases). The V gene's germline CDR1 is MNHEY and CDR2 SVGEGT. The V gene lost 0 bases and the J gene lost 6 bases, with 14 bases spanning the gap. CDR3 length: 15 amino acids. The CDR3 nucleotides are TGTGCCAGCAGTTACTCGACAGGCACCATACAGACCCAGTACTTC. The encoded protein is CASSYSTGTIQTQYF.

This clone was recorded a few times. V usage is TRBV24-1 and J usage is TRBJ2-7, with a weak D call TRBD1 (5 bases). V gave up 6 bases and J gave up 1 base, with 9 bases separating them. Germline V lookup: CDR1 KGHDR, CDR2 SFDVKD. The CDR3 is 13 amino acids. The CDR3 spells CATSSPGSYEQYF. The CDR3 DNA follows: TGTGCCACCAGTAGCCCAGGGTCCTACGAGCAGTACTTC.

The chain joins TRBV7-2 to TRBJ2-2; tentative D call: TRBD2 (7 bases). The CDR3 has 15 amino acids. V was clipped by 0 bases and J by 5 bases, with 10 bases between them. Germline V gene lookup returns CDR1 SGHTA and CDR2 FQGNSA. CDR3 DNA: TGTGCCAGCAGCTTAGCGGGGGGGCTTACCGGGGAGCTGTTTTTT. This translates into CASSLAGGLTGELFF.

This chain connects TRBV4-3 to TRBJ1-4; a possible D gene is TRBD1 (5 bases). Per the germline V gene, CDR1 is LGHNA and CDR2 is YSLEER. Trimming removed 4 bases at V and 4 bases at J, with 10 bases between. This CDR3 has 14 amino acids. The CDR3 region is CASSRGHSNEKLFF. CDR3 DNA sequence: TGCGCCAGCAGCCGGGGCCACAGTAATGAAAAACTGTTTTTT.

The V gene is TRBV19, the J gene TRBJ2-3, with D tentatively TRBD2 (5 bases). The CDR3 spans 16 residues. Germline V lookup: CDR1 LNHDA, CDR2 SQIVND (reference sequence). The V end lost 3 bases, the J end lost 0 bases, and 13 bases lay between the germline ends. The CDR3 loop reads CASSIRSGTSTDTQYF. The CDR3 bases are TGTGCCAGTAGTATCAGGAGCGGAACTAGCACAGATACGCAGTATTTT.